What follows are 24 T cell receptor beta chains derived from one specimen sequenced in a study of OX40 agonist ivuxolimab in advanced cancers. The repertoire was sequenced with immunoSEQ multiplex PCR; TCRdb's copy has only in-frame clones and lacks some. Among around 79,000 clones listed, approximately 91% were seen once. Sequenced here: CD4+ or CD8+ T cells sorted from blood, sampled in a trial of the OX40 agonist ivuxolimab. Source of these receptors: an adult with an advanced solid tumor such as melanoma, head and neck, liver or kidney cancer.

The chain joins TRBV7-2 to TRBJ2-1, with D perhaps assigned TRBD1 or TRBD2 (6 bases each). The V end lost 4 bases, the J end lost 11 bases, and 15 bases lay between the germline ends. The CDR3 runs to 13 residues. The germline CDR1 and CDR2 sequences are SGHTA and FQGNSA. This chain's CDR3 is CASSSGGLLKQFF. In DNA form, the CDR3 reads TGTGCCAGCAGCTCTGGGGGGCTCCTCAAGCAGTTCTTC.

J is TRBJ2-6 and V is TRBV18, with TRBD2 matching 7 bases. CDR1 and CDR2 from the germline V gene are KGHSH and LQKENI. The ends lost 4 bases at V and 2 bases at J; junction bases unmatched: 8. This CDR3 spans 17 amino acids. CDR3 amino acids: CASSLANGGTGANVLTF. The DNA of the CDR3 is TGTGCCAGCTCACTGGCGAACGGGGGGACTGGGGCCAACGTCCTGACTTTC.

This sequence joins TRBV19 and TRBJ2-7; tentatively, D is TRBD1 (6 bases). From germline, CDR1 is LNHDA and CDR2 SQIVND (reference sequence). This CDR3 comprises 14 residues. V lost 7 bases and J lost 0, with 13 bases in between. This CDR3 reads CASKGKGGSYEQYF. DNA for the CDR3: TGTGCCAGTAAGGGAAAAGGGGGCTCCTACGAGCAGTACTTC.

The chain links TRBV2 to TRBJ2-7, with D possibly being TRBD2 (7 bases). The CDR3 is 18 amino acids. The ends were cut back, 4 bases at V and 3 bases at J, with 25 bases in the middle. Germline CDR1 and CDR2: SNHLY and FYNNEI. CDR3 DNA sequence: TGTGCCAGCAGTGGGGGGGGGATACCCGGGACATCGTTCTACGAGCAGTACTTC. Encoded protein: CASSGGGIPGTSFYEQYF.

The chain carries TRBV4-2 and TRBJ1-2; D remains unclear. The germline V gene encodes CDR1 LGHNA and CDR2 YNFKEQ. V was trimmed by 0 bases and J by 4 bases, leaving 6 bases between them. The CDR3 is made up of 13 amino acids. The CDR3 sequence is CASSQEYSYGYTF. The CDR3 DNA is TGTGCCAGCAGCCAAGAGTATAGCTATGGCTACACCTTC.

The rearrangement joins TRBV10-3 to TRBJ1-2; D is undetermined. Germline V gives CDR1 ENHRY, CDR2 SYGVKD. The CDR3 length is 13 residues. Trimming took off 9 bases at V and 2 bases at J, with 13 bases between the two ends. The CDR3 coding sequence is TGTGCCATGACGGAGGACTCGAACTATGGCTACACCTTC. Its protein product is CAMTEDSNYGYTF.

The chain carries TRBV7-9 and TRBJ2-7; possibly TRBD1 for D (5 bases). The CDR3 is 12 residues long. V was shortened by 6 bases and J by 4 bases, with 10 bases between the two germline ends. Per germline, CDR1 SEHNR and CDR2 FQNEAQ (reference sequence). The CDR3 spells CASSFQGYEQYF. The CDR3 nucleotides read TGTGCCAGCAGTTTCCAGGGTTACGAGCAGTACTTC. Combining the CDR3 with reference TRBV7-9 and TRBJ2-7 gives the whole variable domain DTGVSQNPRHKITKRGQNVTFRCDPISEHNRLYWYRQTLGQGPEFLTYFQNEAQLEKSRLLSDRFSAERPKGSFSTLEIQRTEQGDSAMYLCASSFQGYEQYFGPGTRLTVT.

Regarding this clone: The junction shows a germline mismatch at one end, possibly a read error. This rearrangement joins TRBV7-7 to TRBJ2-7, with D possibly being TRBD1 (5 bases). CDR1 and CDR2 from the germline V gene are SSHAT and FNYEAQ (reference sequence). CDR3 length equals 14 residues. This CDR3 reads CASSLESGFNEQYF. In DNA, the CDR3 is TGTGCTAGCAGCCTGGAGTCAGGGTTCAACGAGCAGTACTTC.

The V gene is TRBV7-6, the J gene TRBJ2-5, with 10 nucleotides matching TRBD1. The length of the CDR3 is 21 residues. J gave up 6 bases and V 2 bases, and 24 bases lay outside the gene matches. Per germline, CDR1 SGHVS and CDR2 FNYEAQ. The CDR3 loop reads CASSLLGGQGKAVRSMKTQYF. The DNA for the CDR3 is TGTGCCAGCAGCTTATTAGGGGGACAGGGGAAAGCGGTAAGAAGTATGAAGACCCAGTACTTC.

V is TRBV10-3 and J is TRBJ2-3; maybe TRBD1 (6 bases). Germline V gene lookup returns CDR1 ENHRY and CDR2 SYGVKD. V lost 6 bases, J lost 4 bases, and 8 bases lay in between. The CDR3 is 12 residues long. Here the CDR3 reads CAISRTADTQYF. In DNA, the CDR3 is TGTGCCATCAGCCGGACAGCAGATACGCAGTATTTT.

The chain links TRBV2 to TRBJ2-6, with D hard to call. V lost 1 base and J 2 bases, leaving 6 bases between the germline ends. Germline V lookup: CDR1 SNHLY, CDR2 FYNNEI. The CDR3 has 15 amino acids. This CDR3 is CASSEGVPGANVLTF. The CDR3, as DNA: TGTGCCAGCAGTGAAGGCGTTCCTGGGGCCAACGTCCTGACTTTC. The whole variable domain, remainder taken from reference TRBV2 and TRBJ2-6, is EPEVTQTPSHQVTQMGQEVILRCVPISNHLYFYWYRQILGQKVEFLVSFYNNEISEKSEIFDDQFSVERPDGSNFTLKIRSTKLEDSAMYFCASSEGVPGANVLTFGAGSRLTVL.

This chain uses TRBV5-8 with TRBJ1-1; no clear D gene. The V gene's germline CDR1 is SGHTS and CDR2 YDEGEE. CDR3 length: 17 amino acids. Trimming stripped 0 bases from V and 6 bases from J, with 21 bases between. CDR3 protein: CASSLVDSRVFGAEAFF. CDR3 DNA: TGTGCCAGCAGCTTGGTTGATTCCCGGGTATTCGGCGCTGAAGCTTTCTTT.

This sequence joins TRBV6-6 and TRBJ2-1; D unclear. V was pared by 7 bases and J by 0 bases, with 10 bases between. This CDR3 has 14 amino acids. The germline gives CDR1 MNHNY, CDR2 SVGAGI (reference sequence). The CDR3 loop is CASTPDRSYNEQFF. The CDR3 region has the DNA TGTGCCAGCACTCCAGACCGCTCCTACAATGAGCAGTTCTTC.

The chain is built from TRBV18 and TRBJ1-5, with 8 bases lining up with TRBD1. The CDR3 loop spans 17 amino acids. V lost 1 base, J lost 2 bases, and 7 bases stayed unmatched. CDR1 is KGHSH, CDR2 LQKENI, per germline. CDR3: CASSPRAGGGGNQPQHF. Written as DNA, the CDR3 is TGTGCCAGCTCACCACGGGCAGGGGGCGGAGGCAATCAGCCCCAGCATTTT. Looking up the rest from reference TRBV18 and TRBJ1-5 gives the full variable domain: NAGVMQNPRHLVRRRGQEARLRCSPMKGHSHVYWYRQLPEEGLKFMVYLQKENIIDESGMPKERFSAEFPKEGPSILRIQQVVRGDSAAYFCASSPRAGGGGNQPQHFGDGTRLSIL.

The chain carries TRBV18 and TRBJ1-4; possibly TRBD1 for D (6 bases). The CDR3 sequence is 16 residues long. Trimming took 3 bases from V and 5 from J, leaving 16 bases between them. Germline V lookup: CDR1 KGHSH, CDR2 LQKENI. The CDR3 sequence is CASSPRPTGRNEKLFF. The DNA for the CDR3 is TGTGCCAGCTCACCTCGACCGACAGGTCGGAATGAAAAACTGTTTTTT.

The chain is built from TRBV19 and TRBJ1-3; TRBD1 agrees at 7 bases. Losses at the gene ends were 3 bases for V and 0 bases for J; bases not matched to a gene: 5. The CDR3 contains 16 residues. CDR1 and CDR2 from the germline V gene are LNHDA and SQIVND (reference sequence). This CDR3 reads CASSIGKGASGNTIYF. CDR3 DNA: TGTGCCAGTAGTATTGGAAAGGGGGCCTCTGGAAACACCATATATTTT.

The CDR3 here is CASSLEGRGQPQHF. CDR3 nucleotides: TGCGCCAGCAGCTTGGAGGGCAGGGGTCAGCCCCAGCATTTT. This chain uses TRBV5-1 with TRBJ1-5; TRBD1 is a possible D gene (6 bases). The CDR3 is made up of 14 amino acids. The germline gives CDR1 SGHRS, CDR2 YFSETQ. Trimming took off 0 bases at V and 6 bases at J, with 10 bases between the two ends.

The DNA for the CDR3 is TGTGCCAGCAGTCGACAGGGTACGGGATTAAATGGCTACACCTTC. Translated, it gives CASSRQGTGLNGYTF. V usage is TRBV28 and J usage is TRBJ1-2, with TRBD1 matching 7 bases. The length of the CDR3 is 15 residues. CDR1 MDHEN and CDR2 SYDVKM come from the germline V gene. V was clipped by 5 bases and J by 6 bases; unmatched bases: 12.

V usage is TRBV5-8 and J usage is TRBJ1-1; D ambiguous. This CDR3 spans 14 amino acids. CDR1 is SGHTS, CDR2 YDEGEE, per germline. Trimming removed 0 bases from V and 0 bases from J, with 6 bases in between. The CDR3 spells CASSLGLMNTEAFF. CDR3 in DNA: TGTGCCAGCAGCTTGGGACTTATGAACACTGAAGCTTTCTTT.

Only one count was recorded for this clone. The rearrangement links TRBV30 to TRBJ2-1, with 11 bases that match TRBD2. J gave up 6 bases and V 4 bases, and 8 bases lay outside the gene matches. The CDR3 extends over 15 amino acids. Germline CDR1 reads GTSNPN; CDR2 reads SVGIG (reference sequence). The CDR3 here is CAWTHGSGGANEQFF. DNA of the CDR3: TGTGCCTGGACACACGGTAGCGGGGGGGCCAATGAGCAGTTCTTC.

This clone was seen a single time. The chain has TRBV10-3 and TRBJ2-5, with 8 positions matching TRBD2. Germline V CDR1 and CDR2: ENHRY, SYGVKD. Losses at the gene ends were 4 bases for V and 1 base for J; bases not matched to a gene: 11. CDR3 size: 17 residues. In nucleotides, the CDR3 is TGTGCCATCAGTGGGGGCGGGGCTAGCGGGCTCCAAGAGACCCAGTACTTC. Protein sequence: CAISGGGASGLQETQYF.

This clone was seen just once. The CDR3 loop is CASSLTSGSSPGELFF. Here the CDR3 DNA reads TGCGCCAGCAGCTTAACTAGCGGGAGTTCTCCCGGGGAGCTGTTTTTT. This chain joins TRBV5-1 and TRBJ2-2; 11 nucleotides agree with TRBD2. CDR3 length: 16 amino acids. V gave up 2 bases and J gave up 6 bases; unmatched junction bases: 6. Germline V lookup: CDR1 SGHRS, CDR2 YFSETQ.

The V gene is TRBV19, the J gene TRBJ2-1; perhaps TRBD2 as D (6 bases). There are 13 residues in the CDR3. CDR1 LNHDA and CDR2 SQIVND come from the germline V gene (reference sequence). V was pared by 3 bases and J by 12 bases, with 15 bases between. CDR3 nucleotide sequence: TGTGCCAGTAGTATGCGGACCGAGGAGGGGCAGTTCTTC. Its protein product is CASSMRTEEGQFF.

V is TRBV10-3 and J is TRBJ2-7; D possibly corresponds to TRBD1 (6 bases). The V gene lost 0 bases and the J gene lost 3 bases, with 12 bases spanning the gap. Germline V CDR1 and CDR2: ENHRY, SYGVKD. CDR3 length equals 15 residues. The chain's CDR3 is CAISESAQGSYEQYF. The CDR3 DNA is TGTGCCATCAGTGAGTCCGCCCAGGGGAGCTACGAGCAGTACTTC.